These 29 T cell receptor beta chains share one sample of origin, sequenced in a study of early stage breast cancer tumors (dated by TCRdb to about 2017). The library was produced with the immunoSEQ multiplex PCR assay. TCRdb retrieved this table from immuneACCESS and kept in-frame rearrangements only. Not all clones are present; in checked studies, unresolved V genes account for under half, and no reason is known for the remainder. The sample profile shows roughly 30,000 clones; approximately 84% of them were found once. About a tenth of the sample is held by the ten biggest clonotypes. Source material: blood. These receptors were obtained from a person aged 45 to 60 with breast cancer.

This rearrangement joins TRBV5-4 to TRBJ2-5, with 9 bases fitting TRBD1. The J segment lost 5 bases and the V segment lost 1 base, leaving 9 bases of the junction unmatched. This CDR3 is 16 amino acids long. From germline, CDR1 is SGHNT and CDR2 YYREEE (reference sequence). This CDR3 is CASSLTPGQGEETQYF. Written as DNA, the CDR3 is TGTGCCAGCAGCTTGACCCCGGGACAGGGAGAGGAGACCCAGTACTTC.

This chain uses TRBV6-6 with TRBJ2-2; either TRBD1 or TRBD2 may supply D (6 bases each). V gave up 1 base and J gave up 5 bases, with 14 bases separating them. Germline V CDR1 and CDR2: MNHNY, SVGAGI (reference sequence). The CDR3 extends over 16 amino acids. In DNA, the CDR3 is TGTGCCAGCAGTTACTTGGGGGGCCTATCTACCGGGGAGCTGTTTTTT. Protein product: CASSYLGGLSTGELFF.

About this clone itself: A read error may account for a junction end that differs from germline. This chain links TRBV10-3 with TRBJ2-1, with TRBD2 matching 9 bases. Looked up from germline, CDR1 is ENHRY and CDR2 is SYGVKD. The CDR3 consists of 15 residues. For the CDR3, the DNA is TGTGCCATCACTGAGACTAGCGGAACTTACAATGAGCAGTTCTTC. It encodes CAITETSGTYNEQFF.

The V call is TRBV6-4, the J call TRBJ1-6; D is ambiguous. This CDR3 is built from 14 residues. The V end was cut by 6 bases, the J end by 7 bases, with 13 bases between. The V gene's germline CDR1 is MRHNA and CDR2 SNTAGT. DNA of the CDR3: TGTGCCAGCAGCCCCACGGGTGAGAATTCACCCCTCCACTTT. It translates to CASSPTGENSPLHF.

This clone was observed a single time. This chain joins TRBV18 and TRBJ1-2; weak D call: TRBD1 (5 bases). The CDR3 is 12 residues long. Trimming removed 4 bases at V and 4 bases at J, with 7 bases between. Germline values: CDR1 KGHSH, CDR2 LQKENI. CDR3 residues: CASSLDSYGYTF. Written as DNA, the CDR3 is TGTGCCAGCTCACTAGACAGCTATGGCTACACCTTC.

This rearrangement joins TRBV2 to TRBJ2-1; D is possibly TRBD1 (5 bases). V was shortened by 3 bases and J by 7 bases, with 10 bases between the two germline ends. In germline, CDR1 is SNHLY, CDR2 FYNNEI. CDR3 size: 13 residues. The CDR3: CASSESRVNEQFF. CDR3 coding DNA: TGTGCCAGCAGTGAGAGCAGGGTGAATGAGCAGTTCTTC.

This chain joins TRBV27 and TRBJ1-2, with 9 bases that match TRBD1. This CDR3 region has 15 residues. V lost 3 bases to trimming and J lost 1 base; unmatched junction nucleotides: 3. Germline CDR1 and CDR2: MNHEY and SMNVEV (reference sequence). In nucleotides, the CDR3 is TGTGCCAGCAGTTTCGGGACAGGGTATAACTATGGCTACACCTTC. Its translation is CASSFGTGYNYGYTF.

The CDR3 coding sequence is TGTGCCAGCAGCTTGACTAGCGGGAGCTTCGATGAGCAGTTCTTC. Protein: CASSLTSGSFDEQFF. The chain is built from TRBV7-7 and TRBJ2-1, with 12 bases fitting TRBD2. V dropped 3 bases and J dropped 8; count of bases not matched to a gene: 5. CDR3 length equals 15 residues. CDR1 SSHAT and CDR2 FNYEAQ come from the germline V gene (reference sequence).

This chain links TRBV5-5 with TRBJ2-7; 11 bases are shared with TRBD2. With 4 bases clipped from V and 2 bases from J, the junction kept 5 bases outside the gene matches. Germline CDR1 reads SGHKS; CDR2 reads YYEKEE (reference sequence). This CDR3 is 15 amino acids long. The CDR3 here is CASSLIAGGTYEQYF. DNA of the CDR3: TGTGCCAGCAGCCTCATAGCGGGAGGGACCTACGAGCAGTACTTC. Full variable domain (rest looked up from reference TRBV5-5 and TRBJ2-7): DAGVTQSPTHLIKTRGQQVTLRCSPISGHKSVSWYQQVLGQGPQFIFQYYEKEERGRGNFPDRFSARQFPNYSSELNVNALLLGDSALYLCASSLIAGGTYEQYFGPGTRLTVT.

The genes are TRBV19 and TRBJ2-7; 8 bases map to TRBD2. CDR1 is LNHDA, CDR2 SQIVND, per germline (reference sequence). V lost 5 bases, J lost 2 bases, and 2 bases stayed unmatched. This CDR3 spans 13 amino acids. CDR3 DNA sequence: TGTGCCAGTAGTTCGGGACTAGCCTACGAGCAGTACTTC. Translating it yields CASSSGLAYEQYF.

The chain has TRBV7-2 and TRBJ1-2, with unresolved D. V was pared by 5 bases and J by 4 bases, with 11 bases between. CDR1 is SGHTA, CDR2 FQGNSA, per germline. This CDR3 has 13 amino acids. CDR3 in DNA: TGTGCCAGCAGCCGAGGGCAGGCCTATGGCTACACCTTC. Translated: CASSRGQAYGYTF.

The chain combines TRBV18 with TRBJ2-1; 7 nucleotides agree with TRBD1. CDR1 is KGHSH, CDR2 LQKENI, per germline. This CDR3 is built from 15 residues. V was clipped by 3 bases and J by 7 bases; unmatched bases: 9. In nucleotides, the CDR3 is TGTGCCAGCTCACCCCAACAGGGGATTAGTAATGAGCAGTTCTTC. Its protein product is CASSPQQGISNEQFF.

The chain joins TRBV4-1 to TRBJ2-3, with 7 nucleotides matching TRBD1. CDR1 and CDR2 (germline): MGHRA, YSYEKL. CDR3 length equals 16 residues. V lost 2 bases and J lost 4; bases outside the gene matches: 9. The CDR3 is CASSQPYRGRADTQYF. As DNA, the CDR3 is TGCGCCAGCAGCCAACCTTACAGGGGTAGGGCAGATACGCAGTATTTT.

The chain is built from TRBV9 and TRBJ1-2; the match to TRBD1 covers 8 bases. CDR3 length: 14 residues. The junction had 7 bases not matched to a gene; V was cut back by 3 bases and J by 6 bases. Germline V gives CDR1 SGDLS, CDR2 YYNGEE. The CDR3 sequence is CASSAGQGFNGYTF. The CDR3 DNA sequence: TGTGCCAGCAGCGCCGGACAGGGCTTCAATGGCTACACCTTC.

The gene calls are TRBV28 and TRBJ1-1; no clear D. V was clipped by 5 bases and J by 10 bases, with 17 bases between them. Germline-derived CDR1 and CDR2 are MDHEN and SYDVKM. The CDR3 has 13 amino acids. CDR3 DNA: TGTGCCAGCAGTCCAATAGGGTGGATAGGAGCTTTCTTT. It yields the protein CASSPIGWIGAFF.

The V gene is TRBV30, the J gene TRBJ2-5; 8 bases map to TRBD2. The CDR3 is 15 residues long. Unmatched junction bases numbered 4, after V lost 0 bases and J lost 1 base. CDR1 is GTSNPN and CDR2 is SVGIG in the germline V gene (reference sequence). The CDR3 DNA is TGTGCCTGGAGTGTTCCGGGAGGGACCCAAGAGACCCAGTACTTC. Protein: CAWSVPGGTQETQYF.

Here the CDR3 reads CSGKGGATNEKLFF. The CDR3 DNA reads as TGCAGCGGTAAAGGGGGCGCAACTAATGAAAAACTGTTTTTT. The chain is built from TRBV29-1 and TRBJ1-4; TRBD1 matches 7 bases. V was clipped by 7 bases and J by 0 bases; unmatched bases: 5. CDR1 and CDR2 from the germline V gene are SQVTM and ANQGSEA. The CDR3 loop spans 14 amino acids.

This clone was counted a few times. The rearrangement links TRBV7-3 to TRBJ1-6, with 8 bases fitting TRBD1. The CDR3 covers 15 residues. CDR1 SGHTA and CDR2 FQGTGA come from the germline V gene. V dropped 4 bases and J dropped 10; count of bases not matched to a gene: 9. CDR3 coding DNA: TGTGCCAGCAGCTCTTACGCAGGGGGCAAATCACCCCTCCACTTT. Its translation: CASSSYAGGKSPLHF.

The J gene is TRBJ2-3, the V gene TRBV27; unclear D gene. Germline CDR1 is MNHEY and CDR2 is SMNVEV (reference sequence). The CDR3 runs to 15 residues. V dropped 4 bases and J dropped 2 bases, with 13 bases sitting between them. The CDR3 sequence: CASSSSPEDTDTQYF. The DNA for the CDR3 is TGTGCCAGCAGTTCTTCCCCAGAAGACACAGATACGCAGTATTTT.

The rearrangement uses TRBV4-1 and TRBJ2-7; D gene uncertain. The CDR3 spans 17 residues. Looked up from germline, CDR1 is MGHRA and CDR2 is YSYEKL. Deletions cut 1 base from V and 4 bases from J, with 20 bases between. CDR3 amino acids: CASSQGSLGRNGYEQYF. Here the CDR3 DNA reads TGCGCCAGCAGCCAAGGGTCCCTCGGACGTAATGGGTACGAGCAGTACTTC.

The chain has TRBV6-6 and TRBJ2-7; 7 bases align to TRBD1. The trim removed 1 base at V and 5 bases at J, leaving 8 bases unmatched. The CDR3 has 15 amino acids. Germline V gene data show CDR1 as MNHNY and CDR2 as SVGAGI (reference sequence). CDR3 in DNA: TGTGCCAGCAGTTACTGGGGACAGAGCGGTAACGAGCAGTACTTC. Residues: CASSYWGQSGNEQYF.

This clone was seen only once. This chain links TRBV18 with TRBJ1-5, with 8 bases fitting TRBD1. The germline gives CDR1 KGHSH, CDR2 LQKENI. The CDR3 is made up of 16 amino acids. V was clipped by 3 bases and J by 1 base; unmatched bases: 5. The CDR3 loop is CASSPKTGVSNQPQHF. In DNA form, the CDR3 reads TGTGCCAGCTCACCCAAGACAGGGGTGAGCAATCAGCCCCAGCATTTT.

The chain has TRBV6-4 and TRBJ2-2; the match to TRBD2 covers 9 bases. The length of the CDR3 is 18 residues. Germline trimming cut 4 bases from V and 2 bases from J; bases unmatched to any gene: 11. From germline, CDR1 is MRHNA and CDR2 SNTAGT. CDR3 residues: CASSAHGLATSNTGELFF. DNA of the CDR3: TGTGCCAGCAGTGCTCATGGACTAGCGACCTCAAACACCGGGGAGCTGTTTTTT.

This chain's CDR3 is CASKAPGNEKLFF. CDR3 in DNA: TGTGCCAGTAAAGCACCTGGGAATGAAAAACTGTTTTTT. The rearrangement links TRBV19 to TRBJ1-4, with unresolved D. Germline CDR1 is LNHDA and CDR2 is SQIVND (reference sequence). The ends were cut back, 7 bases at V and 5 bases at J, with 11 bases in the middle. This CDR3 comprises 13 residues.

The rearrangement uses TRBV7-3 and TRBJ2-1, with D tentatively TRBD2 (6 bases). The CDR3 loop spans 15 amino acids. V lost 2 bases to trimming and J lost 6 bases, with 14 bases between them. From germline, CDR1 is SGHTA and CDR2 FQGTGA. CDR3 in amino acids: CASSLAGNRVNEQFF. Written as DNA, the CDR3 is TGTGCCAGCAGCTTAGCGGGAAATAGGGTCAATGAGCAGTTCTTC.

The chain uses TRBV28 and TRBJ1-6, with 11 bases identical to TRBD1. Trimming took 5 bases from V and 9 from J; bases not matched to a gene: 6. The CDR3 has 15 amino acids. Germline lookup yields CDR1 MDHEN and CDR2 SYDVKM. The CDR3 bases are TGTGCCAGCAGTCCGGGGGGGACAGGGGGTTCACCCCTCCACTTT. It specifies CASSPGGTGGSPLHF.

The rearrangement links TRBV9 to TRBJ2-3, with 11 bases fitting TRBD2. Germline values: CDR1 SGDLS, CDR2 YYNGEE. J was trimmed by 4 bases and V by 3 bases; bases with no gene match: 7. There are 16 residues in the CDR3. The CDR3 is CASSAVAGGRADTQYF. The CDR3, as DNA: TGTGCCAGCAGCGCTGTAGCGGGGGGGAGAGCAGATACGCAGTATTTT.

A note on this clone: One end of the junction fails to match germline, which may point to a read error. The J gene is TRBJ2-3, the V gene TRBV4-3; D may match TRBD1 or TRBD2 (5 bases each). The CDR3 sequence is 15 residues long. Germline lookup yields CDR1 LGHNA and CDR2 YSLEER. CDR3 amino acids: CAGSPVAGRADTQYF. DNA for the CDR3: TGCGCCGGCAGCCCCGTAGCAGGGCGGGCAGATACGCAGTATTTT.

V usage is TRBV7-2 and J usage is TRBJ1-1, with D perhaps TRBD1 (6 bases). Germline CDR1 reads SGHTA; CDR2 reads FQGNSA. V was trimmed by 1 base and J by 1 base, leaving 13 bases between them. The CDR3 covers 16 residues. In DNA, the CDR3 is TGTGCCAGCAGCTTAGTCCCGGGACACCGGAACACTGAAGCTTTCTTT. Translated: CASSLVPGHRNTEAFF.